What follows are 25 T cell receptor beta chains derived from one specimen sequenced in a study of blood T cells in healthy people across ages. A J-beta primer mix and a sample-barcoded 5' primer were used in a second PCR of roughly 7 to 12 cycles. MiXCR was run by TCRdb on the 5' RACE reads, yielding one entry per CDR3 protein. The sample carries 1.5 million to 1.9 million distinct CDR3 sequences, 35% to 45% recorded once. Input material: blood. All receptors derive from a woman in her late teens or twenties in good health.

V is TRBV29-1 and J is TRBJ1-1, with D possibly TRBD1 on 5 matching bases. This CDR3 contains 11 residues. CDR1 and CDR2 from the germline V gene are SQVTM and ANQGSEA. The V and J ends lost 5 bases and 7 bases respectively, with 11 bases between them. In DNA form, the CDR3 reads TGCAGCGTTCGGACATGGGATGAAGCTTTCTTT. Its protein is CSVRTWDEAFF.

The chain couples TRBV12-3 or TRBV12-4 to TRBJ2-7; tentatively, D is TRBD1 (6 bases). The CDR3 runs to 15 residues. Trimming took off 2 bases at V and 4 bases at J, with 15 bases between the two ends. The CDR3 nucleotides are TGTGCCAGCAGTTTAAAGACAGGTGAAGTTTACGAGCAGTACTTC. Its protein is CASSLKTGEVYEQYF.

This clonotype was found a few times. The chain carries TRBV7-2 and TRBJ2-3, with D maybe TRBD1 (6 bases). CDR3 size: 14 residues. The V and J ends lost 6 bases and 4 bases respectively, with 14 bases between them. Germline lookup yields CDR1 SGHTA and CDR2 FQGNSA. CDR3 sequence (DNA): TGTGCCAGCAGTGTCAGCAGGGGCGCAGATACGCAGTATTTT. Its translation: CASSVSRGADTQYF.

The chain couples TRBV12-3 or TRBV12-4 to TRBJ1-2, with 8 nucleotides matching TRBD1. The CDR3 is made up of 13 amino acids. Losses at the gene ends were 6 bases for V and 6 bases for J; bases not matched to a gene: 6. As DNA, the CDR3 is TGTGCCAGCAGGGACAGGGTCAGGGATGGCTACACCTTC. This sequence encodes CASRDRVRDGYTF.

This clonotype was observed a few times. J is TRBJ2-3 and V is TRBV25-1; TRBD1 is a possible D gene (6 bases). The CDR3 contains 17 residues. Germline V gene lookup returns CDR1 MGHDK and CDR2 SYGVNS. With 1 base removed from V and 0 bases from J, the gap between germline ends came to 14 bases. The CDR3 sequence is CASSESGVMGSTDTQYF. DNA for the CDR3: TGTGCCAGCAGTGAATCAGGGGTAATGGGGAGCACAGATACGCAGTATTTT. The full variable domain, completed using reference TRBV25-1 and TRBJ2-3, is EADIYQTPRYLVIGTGKKITLECSQTMGHDKMYWYQQDPGMELHLIHYSYGVNSTEKGDLSSESTVSRIRTEHFPLTLESARPSHTSQYLCASSESGVMGSTDTQYFGPGTRLTVL.

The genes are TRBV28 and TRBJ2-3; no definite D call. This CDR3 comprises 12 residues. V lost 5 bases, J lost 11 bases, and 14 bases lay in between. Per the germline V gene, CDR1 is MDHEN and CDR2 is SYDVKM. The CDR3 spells CASSPRLRGQYF. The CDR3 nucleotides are TGTGCCAGCAGTCCGAGACTTCGAGGGCAGTATTTT.

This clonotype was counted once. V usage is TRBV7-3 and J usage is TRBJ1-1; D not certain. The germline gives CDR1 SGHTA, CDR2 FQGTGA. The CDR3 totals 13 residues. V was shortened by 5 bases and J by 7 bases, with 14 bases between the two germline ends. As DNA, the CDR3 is TGTGCCAGCAGCCTCTCCTCCGCCGGTGAAGCTTTCTTT. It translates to CASSLSSAGEAFF. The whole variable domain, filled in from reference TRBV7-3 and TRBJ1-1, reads GAGVSQTPSNKVTEKGKYVELRCDPISGHTALYWYRQSLGQGPEFLIYFQGTGAADDSGLPNDRFFAVRPEGSVSTLKIQRTERGDSAVYLCASSLSSAGEAFFGQGTRLTVV.

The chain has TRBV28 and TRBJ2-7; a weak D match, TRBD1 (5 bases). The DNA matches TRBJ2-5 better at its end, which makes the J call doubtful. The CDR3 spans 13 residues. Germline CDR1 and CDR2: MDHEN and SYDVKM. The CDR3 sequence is CASNGQGRETQYF. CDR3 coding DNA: TGTGCCAGCAACGGTCAGGGTCGAGAGACCCAGTACTTC.

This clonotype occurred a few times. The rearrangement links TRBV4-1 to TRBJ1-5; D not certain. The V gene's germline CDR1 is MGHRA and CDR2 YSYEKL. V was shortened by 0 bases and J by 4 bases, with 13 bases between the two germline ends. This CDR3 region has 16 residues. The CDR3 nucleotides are TGCGCCAGCAGCCAAGAAGTTACAGCTGGGAATCAGCCCCAGCATTTT. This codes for CASSQEVTAGNQPQHF.

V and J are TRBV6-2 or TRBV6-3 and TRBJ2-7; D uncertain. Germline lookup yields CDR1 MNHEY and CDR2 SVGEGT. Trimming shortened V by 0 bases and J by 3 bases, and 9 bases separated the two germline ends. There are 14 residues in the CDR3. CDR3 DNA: TGTGCCAGCAGTTACTCGAATCTCAACTACGAGCAGTACTTC. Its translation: CASSYSNLNYEQYF.

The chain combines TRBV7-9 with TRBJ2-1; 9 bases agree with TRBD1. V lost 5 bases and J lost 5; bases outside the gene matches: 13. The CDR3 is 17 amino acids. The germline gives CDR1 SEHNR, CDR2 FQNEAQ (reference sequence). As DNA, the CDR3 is TGTGCCAGCAGCCTTTTATACAGGGGGCCCATCGACAATGAGCAGTTCTTC. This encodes CASSLLYRGPIDNEQFF.

This CDR3 is CASSPPARGETQYF. CDR3 DNA sequence: TGTGCCAGCAGCCCTCCCGCCCGCGGGGAGACCCAGTACTTC. The chain employs TRBV9 and TRBJ2-7; weak D call: TRBD2 (5 bases). With the DNA end fitting TRBJ2-5 better, the J assignment may be wrong. Germline V lookup: CDR1 SGDLS, CDR2 YYNGEE. The CDR3 consists of 14 residues.

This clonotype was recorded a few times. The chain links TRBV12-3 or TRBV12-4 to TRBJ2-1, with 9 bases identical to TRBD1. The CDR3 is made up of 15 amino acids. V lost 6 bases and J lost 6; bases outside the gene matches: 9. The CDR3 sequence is CASRNRGRKFNEQFF. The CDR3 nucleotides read TGTGCCAGCAGAAACAGGGGGCGCAAGTTCAATGAGCAGTTCTTC.

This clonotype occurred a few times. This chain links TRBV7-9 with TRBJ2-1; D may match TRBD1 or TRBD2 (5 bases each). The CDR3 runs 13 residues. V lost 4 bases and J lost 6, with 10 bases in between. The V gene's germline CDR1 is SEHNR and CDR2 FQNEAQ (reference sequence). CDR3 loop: CASSWGPTNEQFF. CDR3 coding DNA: TGTGCCAGCAGCTGGGGACCTACCAATGAGCAGTTCTTC.

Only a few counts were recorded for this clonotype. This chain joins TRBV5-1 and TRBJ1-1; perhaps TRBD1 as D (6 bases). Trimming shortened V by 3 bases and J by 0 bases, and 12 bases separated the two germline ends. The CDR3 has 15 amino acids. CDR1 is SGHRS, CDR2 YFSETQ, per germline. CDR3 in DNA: TGCGCCAGCAGCTCCCGCAGGGGTATGAACACTGAAGCTTTCTTT. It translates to CASSSRRGMNTEAFF.

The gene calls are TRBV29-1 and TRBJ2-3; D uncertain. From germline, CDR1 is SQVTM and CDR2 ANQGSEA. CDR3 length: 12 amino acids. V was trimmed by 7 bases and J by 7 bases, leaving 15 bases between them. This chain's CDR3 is CSATPPSNTQYF. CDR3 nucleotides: TGCAGCGCGACCCCCCCTAGTAATACGCAGTATTTT.

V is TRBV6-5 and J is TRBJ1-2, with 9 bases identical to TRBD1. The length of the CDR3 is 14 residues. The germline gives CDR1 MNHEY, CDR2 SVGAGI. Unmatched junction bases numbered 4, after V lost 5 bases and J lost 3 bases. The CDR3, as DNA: TGTGCCAGCAGTCGGACAGGGGACCACTATGGCTACACCTTC. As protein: CASSRTGDHYGYTF.

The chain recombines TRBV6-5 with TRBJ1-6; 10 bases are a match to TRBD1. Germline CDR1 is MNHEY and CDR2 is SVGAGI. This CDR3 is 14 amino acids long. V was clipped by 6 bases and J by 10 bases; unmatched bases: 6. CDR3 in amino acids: CASRPGQGWSPLHF. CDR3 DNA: TGTGCCAGCAGACCGGGACAGGGGTGGTCACCCCTCCACTTT.

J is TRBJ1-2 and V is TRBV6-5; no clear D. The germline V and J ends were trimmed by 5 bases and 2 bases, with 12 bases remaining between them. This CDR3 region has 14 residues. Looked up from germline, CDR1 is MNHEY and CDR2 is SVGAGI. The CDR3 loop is CASSDGGKNYGYTF. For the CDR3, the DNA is TGTGCCAGCAGTGACGGAGGGAAAAACTATGGCTACACCTTC.

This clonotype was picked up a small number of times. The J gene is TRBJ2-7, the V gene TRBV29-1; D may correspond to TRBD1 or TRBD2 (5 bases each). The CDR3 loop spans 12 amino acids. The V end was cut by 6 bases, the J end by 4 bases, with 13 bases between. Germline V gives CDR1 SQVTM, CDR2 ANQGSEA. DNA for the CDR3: TGCAGCGTGAGGGACCACCGGTACGAGCAGTACTTC. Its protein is CSVRDHRYEQYF.

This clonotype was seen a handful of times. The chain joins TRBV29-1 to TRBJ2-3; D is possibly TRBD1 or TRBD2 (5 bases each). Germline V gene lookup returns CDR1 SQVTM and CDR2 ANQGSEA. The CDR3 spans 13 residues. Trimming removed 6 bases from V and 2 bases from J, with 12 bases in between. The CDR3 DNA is TGCAGCGTGCTGGGACCGTTCACAGATACGCAGTATTTT. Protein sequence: CSVLGPFTDTQYF.

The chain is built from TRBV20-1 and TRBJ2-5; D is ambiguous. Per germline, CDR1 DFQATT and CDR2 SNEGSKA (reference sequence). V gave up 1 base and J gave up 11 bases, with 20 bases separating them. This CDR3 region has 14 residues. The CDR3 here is CSARGRSTHNEQYF. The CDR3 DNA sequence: TGCAGTGCTAGAGGGAGATCCACCCACAATGAGCAGTACTTC.

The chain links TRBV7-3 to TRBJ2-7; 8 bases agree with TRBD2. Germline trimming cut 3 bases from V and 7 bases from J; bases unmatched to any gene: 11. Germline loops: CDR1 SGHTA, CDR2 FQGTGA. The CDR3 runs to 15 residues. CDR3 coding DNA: TGTGCCAGCAGCTTCCCGGGACTAGAATACAATGAGCAGTACTTC. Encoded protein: CASSFPGLEYNEQYF.

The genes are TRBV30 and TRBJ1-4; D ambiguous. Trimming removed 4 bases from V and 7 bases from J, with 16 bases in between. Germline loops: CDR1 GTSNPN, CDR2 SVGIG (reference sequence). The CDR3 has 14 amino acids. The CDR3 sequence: CAWMKVAVPEKLFF. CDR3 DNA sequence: TGTGCCTGGATGAAGGTGGCAGTGCCTGAAAAACTGTTTTTT.

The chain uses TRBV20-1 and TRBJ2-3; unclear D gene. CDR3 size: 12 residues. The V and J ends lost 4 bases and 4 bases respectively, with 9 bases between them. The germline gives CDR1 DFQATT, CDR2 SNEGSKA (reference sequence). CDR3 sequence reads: CSATQTADTQYF. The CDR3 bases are TGCAGTGCTACCCAAACAGCAGATACGCAGTATTTT.